Sequencing of this T cell receptor beta chain was carried out in a study of blood T cell repertoires in COVID-19. Study in general: The study drew acute and convalescent COVID-19 samples from the United States, Italy and Spain. T cells, B-cell-depleted T cells, or PBMCs supplied cDNA or gDNA.

This clone showed up just once. How the authors handled the data: Amplified reference gene primers provided the basis for estimating nucleated cell counts. The assay was immunoSEQ multiplex PCR, and TCRdb's table has in-frame clones only and misses some. For V, J and clone size, that table is used; D and trimming come from the DNA. The sample includes roughly 230,000 clones, approximately 83% of them seen just once. V lost 2 bases, J lost 8 bases, and 15 bases lay in between. The CDR3 consists of 15 residues. Germline V gene data show CDR1 as MNHNS and CDR2 as SASEGT. The chain couples TRBV6-1 to TRBJ1-4; no clear D gene. Sample: peripheral blood. This receptor was taken from a woman in her 50s with acute or convalescent COVID-19. The CDR3 DNA follows: TGTGCCAGCAGTGAAAGGGAGCAACCCCAGGAAAAACTGTTTTTT. Amino acids: CASSEREQPQEKLFF.